These 26 T cell receptor beta chains share one sample of origin, sequenced in a study of cytomegalovirus exposure and HLA in healthy donors. Both 60 Vbeta primers and 13 Jbeta primers went into the PCR. Clones were sequenced by immunoSEQ multiplex PCR, and TCRdb holds only the in-frame ones, with some missing. This sample yields roughly 190,000 clones, of which around 80% are seen a single time; around 2.3% belongs to the top ten. Input material: PBMCs. The receptors shown here come from a woman in her 50s in good health and CMV-seronegative.

A few counts support this clone. The J gene is TRBJ2-7, the V gene TRBV9; D perhaps matches TRBD2 (6 bases). In germline, CDR1 is SGDLS, CDR2 YYNGEE. V was shortened by 0 bases and J by 0 bases, with 10 bases between the two germline ends. There are 15 residues in the CDR3. CDR3 in amino acids: CASSVGGGDSYEQYF. DNA of the CDR3: TGTGCCAGCAGCGTAGGAGGAGGGGACTCCTACGAGCAGTACTTC.

The J gene is TRBJ1-5, the V gene TRBV6-1; D not resolved. This CDR3 is 16 amino acids long. CDR1 and CDR2 from the germline V gene are MNHNS and SASEGT. V dropped 3 bases and J dropped 2 bases, with 14 bases sitting between them. CDR3 bases: TGTGCCAGCAGTGACCTCTCATCGACTGGCAATCAGCCCCAGCATTTT. Protein product: CASSDLSSTGNQPQHF.

The V and J genes are TRBV5-4 and TRBJ2-1; TRBD2 agrees at 7 bases. V gave up 4 bases and J gave up 3 bases; unmatched junction bases: 7. The CDR3 contains 15 residues. In germline, CDR1 is SGHNT, CDR2 YYREEE (reference sequence). The CDR3 protein is CASSKRGGSYNEQFF. In DNA form, the CDR3 reads TGTGCCAGCAGCAAGAGGGGCGGGAGCTACAATGAGCAGTTCTTC.

The genes are TRBV7-7 and TRBJ2-1, with 10 bases that match TRBD1. Germline V lookup: CDR1 SSHAT, CDR2 FNYEAQ (reference sequence). Trimming removed 8 bases from V and 9 bases from J; junction bases left unmatched: 13. The CDR3 loop spans 15 amino acids. The CDR3 region is CASGAGTGAGSEQFF. The CDR3, as DNA: TGTGCCAGCGGGGCGGGGACAGGGGCGGGTAGTGAGCAGTTCTTC. Full variable domain (missing parts from reference TRBV7-7 and TRBJ2-1): GAGVSQSPRYKVTKRGQDVTLRCDPISSHATLYWYQQALGQGPEFLTYFNYEAQPDKSGLPSDRFSAERPEGSISTLTIQRTEQRDSAMYRCASGAGTGAGSEQFFGPGTRLTVL.

The V gene is TRBV9, the J gene TRBJ1-1, with D unclear. Germline assignment: CDR1 SGDLS and CDR2 YYNGEE. There are 16 residues in the CDR3. V was trimmed by 0 bases and J by 0 bases, leaving 12 bases between them. Here the CDR3 DNA reads TGTGCCAGCAGCGTAGTTTTTGGGGAGGTGAACACTGAAGCTTTCTTT. It translates to CASSVVFGEVNTEAFF.

A few counts support this clone. The chain is built from TRBV27 and TRBJ2-7; maybe TRBD2 (5 bases). CDR3 length equals 15 residues. Germline V gene data show CDR1 as MNHEY and CDR2 as SMNVEV (reference sequence). V shed 3 bases and J shed 0 bases, with 12 bases lying between them. The CDR3 DNA reads as TGTGCCAGCAGTTTTAACGGGGTTTCCTCCTACGAGCAGTACTTC. It is translated as CASSFNGVSSYEQYF.

The chain links TRBV28 to TRBJ2-1, with D perhaps TRBD2 (6 bases). The germline V gene encodes CDR1 MDHEN and CDR2 SYDVKM. The length of the CDR3 is 14 residues. Trimming shortened V by 6 bases and J by 3 bases, and 12 bases separated the two germline ends. DNA for the CDR3: TGTGCCAGCAGGGAGGGACCTAACTACAATGAGCAGTTCTTC. It codes for CASREGPNYNEQFF.

V and J are TRBV6-6 and TRBJ1-2; 7 positions agree with TRBD1. The V gene end was trimmed by 8 bases and the J gene end by 3 bases; junction bases not matched to a gene: 6. The CDR3 contains 13 residues. The germline V gene has CDR1 MNHNY and CDR2 SVGAGI (reference sequence). Here the CDR3 reads CASSRQGDYGYTF. The CDR3 DNA sequence: TGTGCCAGCTCCCGACAGGGAGACTATGGCTACACCTTC.

The rearrangement joins TRBV6-5 to TRBJ1-4, with a possible D match to TRBD1 (5 bases). The V and J ends lost 6 bases and 11 bases respectively, with 22 bases between them. The germline gives CDR1 MNHEY, CDR2 SVGAGI. The CDR3 runs to 15 residues. CDR3 region: CASSLNYHQGNKLFF. CDR3 nucleotides: TGTGCCAGCAGCCTCAATTACCACCAGGGTAACAAACTGTTTTTT.

The chain recombines TRBV12-1 with TRBJ2-3; TRBD2 is the table's D call, not checked against the DNA. TRBV12-1 counts as a pseudogene. The CDR3 runs to 16 residues. This CDR3 reads CASSPRLAGVPDTQYF. CDR3 sequence (DNA): TGTGCCAGCAGCCCAAGACTAGCGGGAGTACCAGATACGCAGTATTTT.

The chain links TRBV27 to TRBJ1-6; tentative D call: TRBD1 (6 bases). Trimming stripped 1 base from V and 0 bases from J, with 13 bases between. Germline lookup yields CDR1 MNHEY and CDR2 SMNVEV (reference sequence). This CDR3 has 18 amino acids. The CDR3 spells CASSLLWQGSSYNSPLHF. Here the CDR3 DNA reads TGTGCCAGCAGTTTATTATGGCAGGGGAGCTCCTATAATTCACCCCTCCACTTT.

The DNA for the CDR3 is TGCGCCAGCAGCCAAGATCCCCAGTCCGGGGAGCTGTTTTTT. This encodes CASSQDPQSGELFF. The gene calls are TRBV4-3 and TRBJ2-2; D unresolved. The CDR3 totals 14 residues. The V end was cut by 0 bases, the J end by 6 bases, with 8 bases between. Germline CDR1 reads LGHNA; CDR2 reads YSLEER.

The chain links TRBV30 to TRBJ1-1; D is uncertain. The CDR3 spans 10 residues. Germline CDR1 is GTSNPN and CDR2 is SVGIG (reference sequence). Trimming removed 5 bases at V and 5 bases at J, with 6 bases between. The DNA for the CDR3 is TGTGCCTGGGCTAAGACTGAAGCTTTCTTT. It translates to CAWAKTEAFF.

Remarks on this clone: Additional DNA sequences in this sample encode the identical CDR3. The chain employs TRBV4-1 and TRBJ2-7; 12 bases are a match to TRBD2. V lost 3 bases and J lost 3; bases outside the gene matches: 3. The CDR3 covers 15 residues. CDR1 is MGHRA, CDR2 YSYEKL, per germline. CDR3: CASSQPTSGSYEQYF. CDR3 nucleotide sequence: TGCGCCAGCAGCCAGCCGACTAGCGGGAGCTACGAGCAGTACTTC.

The V and J genes are TRBV7-2 and TRBJ1-4; 8 bases fit TRBD1. The germline V gene has CDR1 SGHTA and CDR2 FQGNSA. The CDR3 extends over 15 amino acids. J lost 8 bases, V lost 5 bases, and 10 bases had no gene match. CDR3 residues: CASSPGAGGTEKLFF. Here the CDR3 DNA reads TGTGCCAGCAGCCCAGGTGCAGGGGGCACGGAAAAACTGTTTTTT.

The chain couples TRBV7-3 to TRBJ2-2; 13 nucleotides align to TRBD2. After removal of 5 bases from V and 4 bases from J, the junction contained 10 bases not matched to a gene. Germline V CDR1 and CDR2: SGHTA, FQGTGA. The CDR3 totals 18 residues. The CDR3 DNA sequence: TGTGCCAGCAGCCACCTCCCGGGACTAGCGGGAAGCACCGGGGAGCTGTTTTTT. Its protein product is CASSHLPGLAGSTGELFF.

The rearrangement links TRBV2 to TRBJ2-1; TRBD2 matches 9 bases. This CDR3 has 15 residues. Germline CDR1 is SNHLY and CDR2 is FYNNEI. V lost 4 bases and J lost 1; bases outside the gene matches: 2. The CDR3 region is CASSGTSDSYNEQFF. Here the CDR3 DNA reads TGTGCCAGCAGTGGGACTAGCGATTCCTACAATGAGCAGTTCTTC.

The genes are TRBV27 and TRBJ2-5, with 8 nucleotides matching TRBD2. V lost 3 bases and J lost 4; bases outside the gene matches: 10. Germline loops: CDR1 MNHEY, CDR2 SMNVEV (reference sequence). The CDR3 loop spans 16 amino acids. The CDR3 DNA sequence: TGTGCCAGCAGTTTGAGGTGGCGGGGGGCCCCAGAGACCCAGTACTTC. It yields the protein CASSLRWRGAPETQYF.

The genes are TRBV10-3 and TRBJ2-4, with 7 bases that match TRBD1. The CDR3 is 17 residues long. V dropped 3 bases and J dropped 4; count of bases not matched to a gene: 12. Germline values: CDR1 ENHRY, CDR2 SYGVKD. CDR3 sequence: CAISDPRIGTVKNIQYF. CDR3 sequence (DNA): TGTGCCATCAGTGACCCTCGGATCGGGACAGTTAAAAACATTCAGTACTTC.

The chain carries TRBV5-1 and TRBJ2-7; tentative D call: TRBD2 (6 bases). The CDR3 is 14 amino acids. Germline CDR1 SGHRS, CDR2 YFSETQ. V lost 4 bases and J 0 bases, leaving 11 bases between the germline ends. CDR3 region: CASSGSGSSYEQYF. The CDR3 nucleotides are TGCGCCAGCAGCGGCTCCGGGAGCTCCTACGAGCAGTACTTC. Together with reference TRBV5-1 and TRBJ2-7, the CDR3 gives the full variable domain: KAGVTQTPRYLIKTRGQQVTLSCSPISGHRSVSWYQQTPGQGLQFLFEYFSETQRNKGNFPGRFSGRQFSNSRSEMNVSTLELGDSALYLCASSGSGSSYEQYFGPGTRLTVT.

This chain uses TRBV11-2 with TRBJ2-7, with D uncertain. Germline V CDR1 and CDR2: SGHAT, FQNNGV. The CDR3 runs 15 residues. Trimming stripped 1 base from V and 8 bases from J, with 18 bases between. CDR3 loop: CASSLGQAHQGQQYF. The CDR3 DNA is TGTGCCAGCAGCTTAGGGCAGGCCCACCAAGGTCAGCAGTACTTC.

The V and J genes are TRBV27 and TRBJ1-1, with 8 bases matching TRBD1. The CDR3 is made up of 16 amino acids. Germline assignment: CDR1 MNHEY and CDR2 SMNVEV (reference sequence). The trim removed 6 bases at V and 1 base at J, leaving 10 bases unmatched. CDR3 sequence (DNA): TGTGCCAGCAGCCCCATGACAGGGGAGACGAACACTGAAGCTTTCTTT. Protein: CASSPMTGETNTEAFF.

This chain links TRBV9 with TRBJ2-6, with 7 bases matching TRBD1. This CDR3 region has 21 residues. The V gene's germline CDR1 is SGDLS and CDR2 YYNGEE. V was clipped by 0 bases and J by 0 bases; unmatched bases: 15. CDR3 protein: CASSVARRPTGDISGANVLTF. The CDR3 DNA sequence: TGTGCCAGCAGCGTAGCCCGCCGGCCTACAGGGGACATCTCTGGGGCCAACGTCCTGACTTTC.

In the case of this clone: The same CDR3 is also encoded by other DNA sequences in this sample. The chain carries TRBV6-4 and TRBJ2-1, with D maybe TRBD2 (5 bases). Trimming removed 0 bases at V and 6 bases at J, with 6 bases between. The CDR3 runs to 13 residues. Per the germline V gene, CDR1 is MRHNA and CDR2 is SNTAGT. In DNA, the CDR3 is TGTGCCAGCAGTGACTCTGGGAGCAATGAGCAGTTCTTC. It is translated as CASSDSGSNEQFF.

This clone was recorded only once. J is TRBJ1-2 and V is TRBV4-2; weak D call: TRBD1 (5 bases). The CDR3 consists of 15 residues. The V end was cut by 0 bases, the J end by 4 bases, with 12 bases between. CDR1 and CDR2 (germline): LGHNA, YNFKEQ. Here the CDR3 reads CASSQDPGAPYGYTF. DNA of the CDR3: TGTGCCAGCAGCCAAGATCCTGGGGCCCCCTATGGCTACACCTTC.

This sequence joins TRBV7-9 and TRBJ1-1; no reliable D call. This CDR3 contains 12 residues. Trimming took 1 base from V and 8 from J, leaving 8 bases between them. Looked up from germline, CDR1 is SEHNR and CDR2 is FQNEAQ (reference sequence). CDR3 region: CASSLGGLEAFF. The CDR3 DNA reads TGTGCCAGCAGCTTAGGTGGCTTGGAAGCTTTCTTT.